The source of this T cell receptor beta chain is a study of siplizumab effects on memory and regulatory T cells. Study results and caveats: Suppression by proliferating Tregs derived from siplizumab cultures was not verified. Siplizumab caused a significant drop in alloreactive sequences traceable to unstimulated CD4+ memory cells. Only a minor fraction of alloreactive clones mapped to unstimulated subsets. The study found that mappable alloreactive CD4+ clones averaged around 69% Treg-derived with siplizumab and 25% to 30% in controls.

This clone was detected only once. Its antigen is unidentified. The table came from immunoSEQ multiplex PCR; TCRdb's copy has only in-frame clones and leaves some out. The sample yields approximately 110,000 clones, roughly 94% seen once. Trimming cost V 5 bases and J 7 bases, with 20 bases left between them. The CDR3 has 15 amino acids. CDR1 is LNHNV, CDR2 YYDKDF, per germline (reference sequence). The V gene is TRBV15, the J gene TRBJ1-1; the D gene is possibly TRBD1 (5 bases). The specimen sequenced was Tregs sorted from blood. The TCR originated in a human donor in good health. The CDR3: CATSGPGTGSREAFF. In DNA form, the CDR3 reads TGTGCCACCAGCGGACCCGGGACCGGGAGTCGTGAAGCTTTCTTT. The full variable domain, its missing parts supplied by reference TRBV15 and TRBJ1-1, is DAMVIQNPRYQVTQFGKPVTLSCSQTLNHNVMYWYQQKSSQAPKLLFHYYDKDFNNEADTPDNFQSRRPNTSFCFLDIRSPGLGDTAMYLCATSGPGTGSREAFFGQGTRLTVV.